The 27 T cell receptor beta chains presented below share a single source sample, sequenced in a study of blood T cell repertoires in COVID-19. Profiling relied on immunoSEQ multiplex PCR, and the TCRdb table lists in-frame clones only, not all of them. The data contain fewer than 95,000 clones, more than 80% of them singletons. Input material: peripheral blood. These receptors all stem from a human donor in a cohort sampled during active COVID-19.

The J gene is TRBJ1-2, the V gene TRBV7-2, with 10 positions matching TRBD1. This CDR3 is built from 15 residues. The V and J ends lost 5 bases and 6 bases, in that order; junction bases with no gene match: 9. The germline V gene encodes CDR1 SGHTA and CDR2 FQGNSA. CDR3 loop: CASSTGTGDPNGYTF. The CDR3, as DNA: TGTGCCAGCAGCACAGGGACAGGGGATCCAAATGGCTACACCTTC. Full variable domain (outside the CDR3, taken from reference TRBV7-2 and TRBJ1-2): GAGVSQSPSNKVTEKGKDVELRCDPISGHTALYWYRQSLGQGLEFLIYFQGNSAPDKSGLPSDRFSAERTGGSVSTLTIQRTQQEDSAVYLCASSTGTGDPNGYTFGSGTRLTVV.

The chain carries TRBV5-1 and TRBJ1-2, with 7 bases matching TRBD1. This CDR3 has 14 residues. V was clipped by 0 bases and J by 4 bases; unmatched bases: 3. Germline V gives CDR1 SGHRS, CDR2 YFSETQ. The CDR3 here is CASSLGTGPYGYTF. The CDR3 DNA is TGCGCCAGCAGCTTGGGGACAGGACCCTATGGCTACACCTTC. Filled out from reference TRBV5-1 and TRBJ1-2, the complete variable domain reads KAGVTQTPRYLIKTRGQQVTLSCSPISGHRSVSWYQQTPGQGLQFLFEYFSETQRNKGNFPGRFSGRQFSNSRSEMNVSTLELGDSALYLCASSLGTGPYGYTFGSGTRLTVV.

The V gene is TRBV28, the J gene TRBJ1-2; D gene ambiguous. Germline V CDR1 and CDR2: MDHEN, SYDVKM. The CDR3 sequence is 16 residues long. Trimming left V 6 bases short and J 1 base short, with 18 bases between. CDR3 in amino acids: CASRTHGRLGNYGYTF. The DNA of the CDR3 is TGTGCCAGCAGGACCCATGGCAGGCTCGGTAACTATGGCTACACCTTC.

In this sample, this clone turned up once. The CDR3 sequence: CASSPRQGSSPYNEQFF. In DNA form, the CDR3 reads TGTGCCAGCAGTCCCCGACAGGGGAGTTCCCCCTACAATGAGCAGTTCTTC. The chain combines TRBV6-6 with TRBJ2-1; 8 bases agree with TRBD1. The CDR3 contains 17 residues. Trimming at V came to 5 bases and at J to 2 bases, leaving 11 bases not matched to a gene. Germline V gene data show CDR1 as MNHNY and CDR2 as SVGAGI (reference sequence).

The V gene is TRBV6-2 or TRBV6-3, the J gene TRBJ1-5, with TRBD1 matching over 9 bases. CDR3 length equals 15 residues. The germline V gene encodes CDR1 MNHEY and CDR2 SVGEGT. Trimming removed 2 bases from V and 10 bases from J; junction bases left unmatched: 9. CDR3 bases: TGTGCCAGCAGTTACGACGGACAGGGGTTGCGTCCCCAGCATTTT. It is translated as CASSYDGQGLRPQHF.

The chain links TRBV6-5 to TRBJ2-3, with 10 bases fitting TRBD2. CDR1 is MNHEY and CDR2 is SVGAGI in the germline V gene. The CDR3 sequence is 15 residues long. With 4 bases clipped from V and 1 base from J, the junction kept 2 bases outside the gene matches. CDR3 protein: CASSSAGGGTDTQYF. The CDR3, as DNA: TGTGCCAGCAGTTCAGCGGGGGGGGGCACAGATACGCAGTATTTT.

DNA of the CDR3: TGTGCCAGCAGTGAAGACAGCGGGGGTGAAAGCTCCTACAATGAGCAGTTCTTC. Translating gives CASSEDSGGESSYNEQFF. The chain uses TRBV25-1 and TRBJ2-1, with 8 bases that match TRBD2. Unmatched junction bases numbered 9, after V lost 2 bases and J lost 0 bases. Germline V gives CDR1 MGHDK, CDR2 SYGVNS. The CDR3 is 18 residues long.

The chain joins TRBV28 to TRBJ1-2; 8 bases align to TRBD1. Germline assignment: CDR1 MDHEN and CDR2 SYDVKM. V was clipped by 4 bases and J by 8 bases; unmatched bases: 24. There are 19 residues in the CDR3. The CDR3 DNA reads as TGTGCCAGCAGTTCAACCCTTACCCTAAAGACAGGGGCCCGAGGAGGCTACACCTTC. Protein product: CASSSTLTLKTGARGGYTF.

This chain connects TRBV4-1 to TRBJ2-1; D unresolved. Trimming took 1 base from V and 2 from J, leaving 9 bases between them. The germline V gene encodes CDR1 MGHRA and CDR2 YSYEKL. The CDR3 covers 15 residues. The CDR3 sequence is CASSQGVKTYNEQFF. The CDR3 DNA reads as TGCGCCAGCAGCCAAGGAGTCAAAACCTACAATGAGCAGTTCTTC.

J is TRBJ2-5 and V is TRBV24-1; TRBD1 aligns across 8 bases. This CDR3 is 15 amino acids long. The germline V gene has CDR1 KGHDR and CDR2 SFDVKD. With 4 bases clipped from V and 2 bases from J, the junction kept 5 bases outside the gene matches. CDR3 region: CATSDLTGAQETQYF. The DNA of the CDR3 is TGTGCCACCAGTGACCTGACAGGGGCTCAAGAGACCCAGTACTTC.

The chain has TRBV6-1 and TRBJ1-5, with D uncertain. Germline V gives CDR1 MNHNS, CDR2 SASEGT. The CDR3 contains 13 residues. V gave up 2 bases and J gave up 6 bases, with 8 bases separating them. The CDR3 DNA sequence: TGTGCCAGCAGTGAAATATCGGGTCAGCCCCAGCATTTT. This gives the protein CASSEISGQPQHF.

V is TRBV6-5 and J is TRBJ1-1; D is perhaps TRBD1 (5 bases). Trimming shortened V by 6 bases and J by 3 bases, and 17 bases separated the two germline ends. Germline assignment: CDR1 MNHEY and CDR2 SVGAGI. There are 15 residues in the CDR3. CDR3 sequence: CASRGRGIRDTEAFF. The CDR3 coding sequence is TGTGCCAGCAGGGGGCGGGGAATTCGGGACACTGAAGCTTTCTTT.

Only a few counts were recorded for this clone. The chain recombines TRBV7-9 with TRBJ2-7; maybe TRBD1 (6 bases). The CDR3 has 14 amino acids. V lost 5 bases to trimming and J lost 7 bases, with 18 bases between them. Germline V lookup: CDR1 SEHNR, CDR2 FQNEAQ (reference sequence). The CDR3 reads CASSEGGTSGEQYF. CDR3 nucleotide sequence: TGTGCCAGCAGCGAAGGGGGTACCTCGGGAGAGCAGTACTTC.

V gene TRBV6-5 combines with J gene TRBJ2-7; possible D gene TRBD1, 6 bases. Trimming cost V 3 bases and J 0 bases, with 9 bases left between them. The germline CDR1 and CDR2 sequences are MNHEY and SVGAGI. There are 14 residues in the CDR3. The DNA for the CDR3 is TGTGCCAGCAGTTATTGGACAGACTCCTACGAGCAGTACTTC. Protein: CASSYWTDSYEQYF.

The CDR3 sequence: CASSAREKSYNEQFF. In nucleotides, the CDR3 is TGTGCCAGCAGCGCCAGGGAAAAGTCCTACAATGAGCAGTTCTTC. The rearrangement joins TRBV9 to TRBJ2-1, with a weak D call TRBD1 (5 bases). V was pared by 3 bases and J by 1 base, with 11 bases between. The CDR3 has 15 residues. Germline V gives CDR1 SGDLS, CDR2 YYNGEE.

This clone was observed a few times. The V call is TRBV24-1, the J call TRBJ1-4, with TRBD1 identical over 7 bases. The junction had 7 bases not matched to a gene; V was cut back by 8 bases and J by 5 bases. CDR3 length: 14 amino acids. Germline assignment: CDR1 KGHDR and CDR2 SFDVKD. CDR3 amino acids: CATTTTGPNEKLFF. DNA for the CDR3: TGTGCCACCACTACGACAGGGCCCAATGAAAAACTGTTTTTT.

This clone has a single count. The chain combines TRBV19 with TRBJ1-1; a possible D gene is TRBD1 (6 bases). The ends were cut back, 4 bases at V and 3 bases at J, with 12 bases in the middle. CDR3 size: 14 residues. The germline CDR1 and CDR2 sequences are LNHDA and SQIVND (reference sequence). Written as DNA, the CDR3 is TGTGCCAGTAGTAACAGGGCGCGGGACACTGAAGCTTTCTTT. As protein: CASSNRARDTEAFF.

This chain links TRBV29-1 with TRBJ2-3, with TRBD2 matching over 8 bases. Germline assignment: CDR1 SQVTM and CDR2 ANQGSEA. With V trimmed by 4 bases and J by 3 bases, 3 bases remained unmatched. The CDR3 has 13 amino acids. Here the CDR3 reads CSVARGGTDTQYF. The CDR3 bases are TGCAGCGTTGCCCGGGGGGGGACAGATACGCAGTATTTT.

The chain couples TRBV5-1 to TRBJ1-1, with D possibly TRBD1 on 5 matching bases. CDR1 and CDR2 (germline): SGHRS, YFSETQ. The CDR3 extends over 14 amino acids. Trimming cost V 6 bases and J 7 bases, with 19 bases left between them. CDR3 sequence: CASTAVQGRNEAFF. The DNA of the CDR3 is TGCGCCAGCACTGCGGTGCAGGGTCGGAATGAAGCTTTCTTT.

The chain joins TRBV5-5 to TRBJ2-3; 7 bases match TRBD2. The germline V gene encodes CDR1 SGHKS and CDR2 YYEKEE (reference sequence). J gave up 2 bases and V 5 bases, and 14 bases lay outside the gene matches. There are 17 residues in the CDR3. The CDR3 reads CASRRATLRGNTDTQYF. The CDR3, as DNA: TGTGCCAGCAGACGGGCGACTTTGCGGGGGAACACAGATACGCAGTATTTT.

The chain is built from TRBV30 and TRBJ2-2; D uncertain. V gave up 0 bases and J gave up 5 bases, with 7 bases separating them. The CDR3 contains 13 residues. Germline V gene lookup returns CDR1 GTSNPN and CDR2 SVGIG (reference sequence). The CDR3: CAWSVSRTGELFF. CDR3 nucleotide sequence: TGTGCCTGGAGTGTAAGCCGGACCGGGGAGCTGTTTTTT.

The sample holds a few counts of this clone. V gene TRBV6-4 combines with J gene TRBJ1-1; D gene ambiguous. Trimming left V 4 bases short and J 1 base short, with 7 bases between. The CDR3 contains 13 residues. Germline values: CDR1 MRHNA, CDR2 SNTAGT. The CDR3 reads CASSGQANTEAFF. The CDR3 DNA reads TGTGCCAGCAGTGGGCAGGCGAACACTGAAGCTTTCTTT.

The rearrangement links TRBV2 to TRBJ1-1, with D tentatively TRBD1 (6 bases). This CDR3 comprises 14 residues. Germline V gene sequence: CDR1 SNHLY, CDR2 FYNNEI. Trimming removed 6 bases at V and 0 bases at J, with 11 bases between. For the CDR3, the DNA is TGTGCCAGCAGCCAGCAGGGGTTGAACACTGAAGCTTTCTTT. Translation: CASSQQGLNTEAFF. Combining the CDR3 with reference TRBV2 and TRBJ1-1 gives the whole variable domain EPEVTQTPSHQVTQMGQEVILRCVPISNHLYFYWYRQILGQKVEFLVSFYNNEISEKSEIFDDQFSVERPDGSNFTLKIRSTKLEDSAMYFCASSQQGLNTEAFFGQGTRLTVV.

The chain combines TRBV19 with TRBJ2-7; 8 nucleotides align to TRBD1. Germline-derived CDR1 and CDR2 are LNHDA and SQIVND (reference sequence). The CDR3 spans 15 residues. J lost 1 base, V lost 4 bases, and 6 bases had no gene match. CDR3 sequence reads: CASSSKGTGSYEQYF. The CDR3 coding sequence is TGTGCCAGTAGTAGTAAGGGGACAGGATCCTACGAGCAGTACTTC.

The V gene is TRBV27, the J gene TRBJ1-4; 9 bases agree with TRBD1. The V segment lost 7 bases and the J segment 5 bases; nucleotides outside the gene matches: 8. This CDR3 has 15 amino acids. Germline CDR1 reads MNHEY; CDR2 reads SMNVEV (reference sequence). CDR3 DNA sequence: TGTGCCAGCAAGAGACCGGGACAGGGAAATGAAAAACTGTTTTTT. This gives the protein CASKRPGQGNEKLFF.

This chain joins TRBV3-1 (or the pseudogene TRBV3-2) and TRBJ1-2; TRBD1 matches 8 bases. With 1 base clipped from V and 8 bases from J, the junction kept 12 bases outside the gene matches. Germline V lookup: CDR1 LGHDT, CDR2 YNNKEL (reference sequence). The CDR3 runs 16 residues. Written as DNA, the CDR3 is TGTGCCAGCAGCCAAGGGGGTTTGGGGACAGGTTCGGGCTACACCTTC. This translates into CASSQGGLGTGSGYTF.

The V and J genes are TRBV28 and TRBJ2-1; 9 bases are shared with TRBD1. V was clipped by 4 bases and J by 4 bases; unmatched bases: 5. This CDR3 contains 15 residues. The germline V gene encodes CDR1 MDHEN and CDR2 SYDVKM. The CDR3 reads CASSWGQGSYNEQFF. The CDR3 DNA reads TGTGCCAGCAGTTGGGGACAGGGTTCTTACAATGAGCAGTTCTTC.